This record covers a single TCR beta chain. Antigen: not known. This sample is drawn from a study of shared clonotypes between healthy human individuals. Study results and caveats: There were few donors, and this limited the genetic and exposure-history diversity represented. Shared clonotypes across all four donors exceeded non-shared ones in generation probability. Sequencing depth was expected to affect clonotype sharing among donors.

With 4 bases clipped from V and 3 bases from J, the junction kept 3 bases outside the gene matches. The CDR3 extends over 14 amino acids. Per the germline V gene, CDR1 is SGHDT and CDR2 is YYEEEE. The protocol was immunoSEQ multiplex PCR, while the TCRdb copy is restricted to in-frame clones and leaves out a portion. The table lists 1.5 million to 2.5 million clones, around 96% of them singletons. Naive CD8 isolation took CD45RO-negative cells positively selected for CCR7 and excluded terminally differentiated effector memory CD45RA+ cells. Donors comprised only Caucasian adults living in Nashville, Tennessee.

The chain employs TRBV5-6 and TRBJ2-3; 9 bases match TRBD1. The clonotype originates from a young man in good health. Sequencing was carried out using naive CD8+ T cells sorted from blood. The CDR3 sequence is CASSDGQGTDTQYF. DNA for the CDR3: TGTGCCAGCAGCGATGGACAGGGGACAGATACGCAGTATTTT.